Listed below are T cell receptor beta chains from one sample, sequenced in a study of control samples from healthy donors and cancer patients. TCRdb's copy holds only in-frame clones and misses some; the assay was immunoSEQ multiplex PCR. The sample has about 44,000 clones, around 87% seen once; the top ten hold roughly 10%. The specimen was PBMCs. Every receptor here comes from a woman aged 60-75 years with lung cancer. Both conserved end residues are part of each CDR3. Each record gives: D gene, J gene, clone size, V gene, CDR3 DNA, CDR3 protein. D genes are given only for firm matches. Some rows have no size entry. The others give once, few or many, or a class for an expanded clone.

>-|TRBJ1-2|few|TRBV16
TGTGCCAGCAGCCCAAGGGGGTCCGGCTACACCTTC
CASSPRGSGYTF
>TRBD2|TRBJ2-1|-|TRBV28
TGTGCCAGCAGTTTCGATCAACCTTGGACTAGCGGGATGTGGAATGAGCAGTTCTTC
CASSFDQPWTSGMWNEQFF
>-|TRBJ2-3|-|TRBV5-6
TGTGCCAGCAGCGAACCTAGTGTTACGCAGTATTTT
CASSEPSVTQYF
>-|TRBJ2-1|-|TRBV28
TGTGCCAGCAGTTTCGCGGGAAACTCCTACAATGAGCAGTTCTTC
CASSFAGNSYNEQFF
>-|TRBJ2-7|few|TRBV2
TGTGCCAGCAGGGAGGGTTCCGGGAGAGGCGAGCAGTACTTC
CASREGSGRGEQYF
>TRBD2|TRBJ2-1|-|TRBV7-2
TGTGCCAGCAGCCCAAAGCGGGAAGGAGAGCAGTTCTTC
CASSPKREGEQFF
>-|TRBJ1-2|-|TRBV10-3
TGTGCCATCAGTGATCGGAGTCGGAGCTATGGCTACACCTTC
CAISDRSRSYGYTF
>TRBD2|TRBJ2-1|-|TRBV19
TGTGCCAGTAGTCCAACGACTAGCGGGAGAAATGAGCAGTTCTTC
CASSPTTSGRNEQFF
>TRBD1|TRBJ2-2|-|TRBV9
TGTGCCAGCAGCGCTCGACCGTCGGGACAGGGTCCCGCCGGGGAGCTGTTTTTT
CASSARPSGQGPAGELFF
>-|TRBJ2-5|-|TRBV11-2
TGTGCCAGCAGCTGGCCTGATCTAGGGCAAGAGACCCAGTACTTC
CASSWPDLGQETQYF
>-|TRBJ1-5|few|TRBV27
TGTGCCAGCAGTTTAAGGGTTGGGGGCAATCAGCCCCAGCATTTT
CASSLRVGGNQPQHF
>-|TRBJ2-1|-|TRBV5-1
TGCGCCAGCAGCTTGGACGCTACGGGGAATGAGCAGTTCTTC
CASSLDATGNEQFF
>-|TRBJ1-1|-|TRBV19
TGTGCCAGTAGTATGGGTGGGTTTGCTGAAGCTTTCTTT
CASSMGGFAEAFF
>TRBD2|TRBJ2-7|-|TRBV5-1
TGCGCCAGCACCCCAAGCGGGAGTCGGTACGAGCAGTACTTC
CASTPSGSRYEQYF
>TRBD2|TRBJ2-1|-|TRBV9
TGTGCCAGCAGCGGATATCTAGCGGGAGGGTTCAATGAGCAGTTCTTC
CASSGYLAGGFNEQFF
>-|TRBJ2-3|-|TRBV10-3
TGTGCCATCAGTGAGTCCGACGTTGCAGATACGCAGTATTTT
CAISESDVADTQYF
>-|TRBJ2-7|-|TRBV13
TGTGCCAGCAGCTCGAGGGCCTCCGCGGACGACGAGCAGTACTTC
CASSSRASADDEQYF
>-|TRBJ1-6|-|TRBV30
TGTGCCTGGAGTGGGAGGGCCCGATATAATTCACCCCTCCACTTT
CAWSGRARYNSPLHF
>-|TRBJ1-3|-|TRBV30
TGTGCCTGGAGTTATGCGGGACACTCTGGAAACACCATATATTTT
CAWSYAGHSGNTIYF
>-|TRBJ1-6|-|TRBV7-6
TGTGCCAGCAGTGAGTACAGGGAAGACCTACATTCACCCCTCCACTTT
CASSEYREDLHSPLHF
>-|TRBJ1-6|-|TRBV9
TGTGCCAGCAGCGGGCGGCTTTCACCCCTCCACTTT
CASSGRLSPLHF
>TRBD1|TRBJ2-5|-|TRBV7-9
TGTGCCAGCAGCTTGGGGACAGGGGGCCAAGAGACCCAGTACTTC
CASSLGTGGQETQYF
>-|TRBJ1-2|-|TRBV6-5
TGTGCCAGCAGCCCCCCCGTGGGGGCCGGCTATGGCTACACCTTC
CASSPPVGAGYGYTF
>-|TRBJ2-5|-|TRBV5-6
TGTGCCAGCAGCTCCCAACTGCACCAAGAGACCCAGTACTTC
CASSSQLHQETQYF
>-|TRBJ1-6|-|TRBV6-1
TGTGCCAGCAGTGAGGGGGCACATAATTCACCCCTCCACTTT
CASSEGAHNSPLHF
>-|TRBJ1-2|-|TRBV5-1
TGCGCCAGCAGCAGGGATAGGGGGAACTATGGCTACACCTTC
CASSRDRGNYGYTF
>-|TRBJ2-7|-|TRBV6-5
TGTGCCAGCACCGCGGCACAGGGCTACGAGCAGTACTTC
CASTAAQGYEQYF
>TRBD2|TRBJ2-5|-|TRBV9
TGTGCCAGCAGCGTAGTGGCGGGAGAGGCGACCCAGTACTTC
CASSVVAGEATQYF
>-|TRBJ2-1|-|TRBV19
TGTGCCAGTAGTATAAGAGGGTCCTACAATGAGCAGTTCTTC
CASSIRGSYNEQFF
>-|TRBJ1-6|-|TRBV21-1
TGTGCCAGCAGCAAAGTAAAGGGTTCTAATTCACCCCTCCACTTT
CASSKVKGSNSPLHF
>-|TRBJ1-2|-|TRBV9
TGTGCCAGCAGCGACGGGACATTTGATGGCTACACCTTC
CASSDGTFDGYTF
>-|TRBJ2-2|-|TRBV14
TGTGCCAGCAGCACCCTACGCAGTAACACCGGGGAGCTGTTTTTT
CASSTLRSNTGELFF
>-|TRBJ1-4|-|TRBV30
TGTGCCTGGAGTGTGAGGGGTCAGGGAGGAAAACTGTTTTTT
CAWSVRGQGGKLFF
>-|TRBJ2-7|once|TRBV2
TGTGCCAGCAGTCTACAGGGCTCCTACGAGCAGTACTTC
CASSLQGSYEQYF
>-|TRBJ2-2|-|TRBV24-1
TGTGCCACCAGTGATTCGGGGACTGCCAGCCGGGAGCTGTTTTTT
CATSDSGTASRELFF
>TRBD2|TRBJ2-7|-|TRBV6-5
TGTGCCAGCAGACCTAGCGGGAGTGGCGAGCAGTACTTC
CASRPSGSGEQYF
>-|TRBJ1-6|-|TRBV6-4
TGTGCCAGCAGTGAATCGGTTAATTCACCCCTCCACTTT
CASSESVNSPLHF
>TRBD1|TRBJ2-1|few|TRBV6-1
TGTGCCAGCAGTGAAAGACAGGGGGCCTACAATGAGCAGTTCTTC
CASSERQGAYNEQFF
>-|TRBJ1-2|-|TRBV19
TGTGCCAGCAAGGAGTCATCTAACTATGGCTACACCTTC
CASKESSNYGYTF
>TRBD1|TRBJ1-1|-|TRBV29-1
TGCAGCGTCTCCGGACAGGGAGGGGCTTTCTTT
CSVSGQGGAFF
>-|TRBJ1-5|-|TRBV28
TGTGCCAGCAGTTTATCGGGATCATTTAGCAATCAGCCCCAGCATTTT
CASSLSGSFSNQPQHF
>TRBD1|TRBJ2-3|-|TRBV7-9
TGTGTTCCGGACAGGGGGCCGTCAGATACGCAGTATTTT
CVPDRGPSDTQYF
>-|TRBJ1-4|-|TRBV30
TGTGCCTGGAGTGCCGACAGCAGTAATGAAAAACTGTTTTTT
CAWSADSSNEKLFF
>-|TRBJ1-4|-|TRBV11-1
TGTGCCAGCAGCTTAGTGCGGGGGACTAATGAAAAACTGTTTTTT
CASSLVRGTNEKLFF
>-|TRBJ1-6|-|TRBV9
TGTGCCAGCAGCGCGGACTCTCATATGGGTTCACCCCTCCACTTT
CASSADSHMGSPLHF
>TRBD1|TRBJ1-4|-|TRBV10-3
TGTGCCATCAGTGAGTTTGGGACAGGGTACGCTAATGAAAAACTGTTTTTT
CAISEFGTGYANEKLFF
>TRBD2|TRBJ2-2|-|TRBV2
TGTGCCACCAGACACGGTAGCGGGAGGGCCACCGGGGAGCTGTTTTTT
CATRHGSGRATGELFF
>-|TRBJ2-1|-|TRBV28
TGTGCCAGTCGACAGGGACTTGGTGAGCAGTTCTTC
CASRQGLGEQFF
>-|TRBJ2-2|once|TRBV6-6
TGTGCCAGCAGAAAAGATAAGGGAACCGGGGAGCTGTTTTTT
CASRKDKGTGELFF